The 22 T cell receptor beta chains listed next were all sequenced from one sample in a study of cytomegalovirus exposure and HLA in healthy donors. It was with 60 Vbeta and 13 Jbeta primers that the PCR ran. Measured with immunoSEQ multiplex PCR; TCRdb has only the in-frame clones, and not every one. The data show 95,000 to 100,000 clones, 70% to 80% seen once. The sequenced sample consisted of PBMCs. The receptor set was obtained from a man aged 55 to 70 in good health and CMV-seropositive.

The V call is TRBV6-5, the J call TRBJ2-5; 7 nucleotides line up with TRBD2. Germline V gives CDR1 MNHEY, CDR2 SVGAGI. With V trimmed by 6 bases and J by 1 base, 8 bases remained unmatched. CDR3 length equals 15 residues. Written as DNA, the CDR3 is TGTGCCAGCAGCCGCGGGGGAGCCTCCCAAGAGACCCAGTACTTC. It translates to CASSRGGASQETQYF.

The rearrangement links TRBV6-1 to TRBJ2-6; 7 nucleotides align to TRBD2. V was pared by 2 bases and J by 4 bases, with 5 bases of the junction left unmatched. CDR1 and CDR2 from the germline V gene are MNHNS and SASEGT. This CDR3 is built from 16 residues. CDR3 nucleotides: TGTGCCAGCAGTGAATGGGGGGGGTACGGGGCCAACGTCCTGACTTTC. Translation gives CASSEWGGYGANVLTF.

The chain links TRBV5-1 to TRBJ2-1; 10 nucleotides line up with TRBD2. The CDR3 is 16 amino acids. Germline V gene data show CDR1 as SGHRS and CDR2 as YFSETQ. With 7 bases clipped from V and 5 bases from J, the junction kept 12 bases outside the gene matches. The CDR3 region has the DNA TGCGCCAGCCGATCGTACTTAGCGGGGGGAAACAATGAGCAGTTCTTC. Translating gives CASRSYLAGGNNEQFF.

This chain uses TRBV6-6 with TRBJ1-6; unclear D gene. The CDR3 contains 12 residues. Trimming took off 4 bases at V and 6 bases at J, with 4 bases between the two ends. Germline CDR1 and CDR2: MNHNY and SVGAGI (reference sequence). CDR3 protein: CASSSLNSPLHF. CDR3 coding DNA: TGTGCCAGCAGTTCCCTTAATTCACCCCTCCACTTT.

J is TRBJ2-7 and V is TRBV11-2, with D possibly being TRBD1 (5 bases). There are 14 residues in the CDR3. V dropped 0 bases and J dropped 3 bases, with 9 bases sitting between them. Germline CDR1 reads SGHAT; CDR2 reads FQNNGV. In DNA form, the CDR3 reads TGTGCCAGCAGCTTAGAAGGGGATCGCTACGAGCAGTACTTC. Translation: CASSLEGDRYEQYF.

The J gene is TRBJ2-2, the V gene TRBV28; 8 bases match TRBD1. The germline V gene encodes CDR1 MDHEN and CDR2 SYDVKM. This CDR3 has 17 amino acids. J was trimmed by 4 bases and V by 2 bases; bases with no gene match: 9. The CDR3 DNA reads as TGTGCCAGCAGTTTAGCCCCCAGGGGGCGCTTCACCGGGGAGCTGTTTTTT. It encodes CASSLAPRGRFTGELFF.

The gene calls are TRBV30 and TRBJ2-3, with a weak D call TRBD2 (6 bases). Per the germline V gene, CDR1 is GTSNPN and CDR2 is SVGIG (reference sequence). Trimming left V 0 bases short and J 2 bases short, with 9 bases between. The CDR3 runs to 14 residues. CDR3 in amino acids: CAWSVGGDTDTQYF. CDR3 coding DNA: TGTGCCTGGAGTGTAGGCGGGGACACAGATACGCAGTATTTT. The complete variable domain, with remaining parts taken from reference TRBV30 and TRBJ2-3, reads SQTIHQWPATLVQPVGSPLSLECTVEGTSNPNLYWYRQAAGRGLQLLFYSVGIGQISSEVPQNLSASRPQDRQFILSSKKLLLSDSGFYLCAWSVGGDTDTQYFGPGTRLTVL.

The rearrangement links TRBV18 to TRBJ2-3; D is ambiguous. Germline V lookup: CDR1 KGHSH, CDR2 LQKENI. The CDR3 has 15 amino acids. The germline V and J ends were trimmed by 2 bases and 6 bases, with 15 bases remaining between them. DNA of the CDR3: TGTGCCAGCTCACCAGACCTCAACGCGAGGGATACGCAGTATTTT. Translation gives CASSPDLNARDTQYF.

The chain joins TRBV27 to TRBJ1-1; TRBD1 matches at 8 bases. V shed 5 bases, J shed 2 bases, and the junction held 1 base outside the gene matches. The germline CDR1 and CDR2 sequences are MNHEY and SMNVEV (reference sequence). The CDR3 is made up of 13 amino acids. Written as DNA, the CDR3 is TGTGCCAGCAGTGGACAGGGAAACACTGAAGCTTTCTTT. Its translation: CASSGQGNTEAFF.

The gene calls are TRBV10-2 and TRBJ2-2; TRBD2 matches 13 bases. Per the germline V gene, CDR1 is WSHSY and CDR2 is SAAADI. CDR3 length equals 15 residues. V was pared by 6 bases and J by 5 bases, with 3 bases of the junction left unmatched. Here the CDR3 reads CASRLAGGLTGELFF. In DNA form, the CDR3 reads TGCGCCAGCAGACTAGCGGGGGGGCTAACCGGGGAGCTGTTTTTT.

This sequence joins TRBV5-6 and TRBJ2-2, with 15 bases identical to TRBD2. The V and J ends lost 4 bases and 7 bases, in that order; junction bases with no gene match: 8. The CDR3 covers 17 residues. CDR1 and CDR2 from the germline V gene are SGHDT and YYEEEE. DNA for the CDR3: TGTGCCAGCAGCACCCGGACTAGCGGGGGGGCTGGCGGGGAGCTGTTTTTT. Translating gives CASSTRTSGGAGGELFF.

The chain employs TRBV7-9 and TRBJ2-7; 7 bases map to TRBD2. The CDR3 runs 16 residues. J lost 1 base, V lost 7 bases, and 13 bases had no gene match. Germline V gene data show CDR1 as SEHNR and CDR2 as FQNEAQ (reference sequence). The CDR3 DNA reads TGTGCCAGCAACTCATGGGGGGGACCCTCTTCCTACGAGCAGTACTTC. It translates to CASNSWGGPSSYEQYF.

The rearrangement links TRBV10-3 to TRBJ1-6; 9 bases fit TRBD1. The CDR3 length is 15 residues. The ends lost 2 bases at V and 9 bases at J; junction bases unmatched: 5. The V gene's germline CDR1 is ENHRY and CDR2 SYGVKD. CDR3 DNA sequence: TGTGCCATCAGTGAGCCTGGACAGGGGCGTTCACCCCTCCACTTT. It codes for CAISEPGQGRSPLHF.

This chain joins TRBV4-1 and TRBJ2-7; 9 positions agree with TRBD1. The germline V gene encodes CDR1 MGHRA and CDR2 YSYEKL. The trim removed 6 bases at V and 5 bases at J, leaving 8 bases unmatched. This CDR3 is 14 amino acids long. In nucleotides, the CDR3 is TGCGCCAGCAGTAAACCGGGACAGGGTCACGAGCAGTACTTC. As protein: CASSKPGQGHEQYF.

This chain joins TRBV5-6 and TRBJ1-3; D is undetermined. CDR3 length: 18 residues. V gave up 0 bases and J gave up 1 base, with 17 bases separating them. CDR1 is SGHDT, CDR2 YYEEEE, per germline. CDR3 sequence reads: CASSLGPRFLLSGNTIYF. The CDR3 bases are TGTGCCAGCAGCTTGGGCCCACGTTTTCTTCTATCTGGAAACACCATATATTTT.

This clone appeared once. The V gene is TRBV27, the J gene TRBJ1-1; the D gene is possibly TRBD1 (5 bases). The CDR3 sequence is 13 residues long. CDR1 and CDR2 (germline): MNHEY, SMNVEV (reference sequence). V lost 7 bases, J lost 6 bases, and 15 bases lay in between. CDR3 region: CASKGARRAEAFF. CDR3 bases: TGTGCCAGCAAAGGGGCCCGACGCGCTGAAGCTTTCTTT.

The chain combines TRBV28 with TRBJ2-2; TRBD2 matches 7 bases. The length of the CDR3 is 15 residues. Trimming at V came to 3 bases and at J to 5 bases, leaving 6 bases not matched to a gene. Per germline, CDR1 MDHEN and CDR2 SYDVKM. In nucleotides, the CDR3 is TGTGCCAGCAGTTTGGTCGGCGGGGGAACCGGGGAGCTGTTTTTT. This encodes CASSLVGGGTGELFF. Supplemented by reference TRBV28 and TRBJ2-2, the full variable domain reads DVKVTQSSRYLVKRTGEKVFLECVQDMDHENMFWYRQDPGLGLRLIYFSYDVKMKEKGDIPEGYSVSREKKERFSLILESASTNQTSMYLCASSLVGGGTGELFFGEGSRLTVL.

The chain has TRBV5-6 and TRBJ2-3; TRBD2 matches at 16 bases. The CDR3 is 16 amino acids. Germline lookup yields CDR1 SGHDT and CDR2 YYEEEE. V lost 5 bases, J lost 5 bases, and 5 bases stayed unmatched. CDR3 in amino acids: CASSLGLAGGQDTQYF. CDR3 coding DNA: TGTGCCAGCAGTCTGGGACTAGCGGGGGGGCAAGATACGCAGTATTTT.

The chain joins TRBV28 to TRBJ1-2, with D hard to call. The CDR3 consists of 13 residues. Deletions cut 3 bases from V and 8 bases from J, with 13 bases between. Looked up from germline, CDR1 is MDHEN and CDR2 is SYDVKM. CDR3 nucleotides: TGTGCCAGCAGTTTTGTAGGGCGGGGAGGCTACACCTTC. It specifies CASSFVGRGGYTF.

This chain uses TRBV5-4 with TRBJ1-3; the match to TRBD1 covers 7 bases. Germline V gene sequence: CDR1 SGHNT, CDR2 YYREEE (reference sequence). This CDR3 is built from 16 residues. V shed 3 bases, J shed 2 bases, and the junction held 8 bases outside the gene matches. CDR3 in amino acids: CASSSRQGSAGNTIYF. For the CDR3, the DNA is TGTGCCAGCAGCTCTCGACAGGGATCAGCTGGAAACACCATATATTTT.

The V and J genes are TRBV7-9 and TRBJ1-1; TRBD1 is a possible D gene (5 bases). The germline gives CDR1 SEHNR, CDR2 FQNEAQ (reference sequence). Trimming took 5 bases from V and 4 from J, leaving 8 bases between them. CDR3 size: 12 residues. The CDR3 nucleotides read TGTGCCAGCAGCGCGGGGCTCACTGAAGCTTTCTTT. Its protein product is CASSAGLTEAFF.

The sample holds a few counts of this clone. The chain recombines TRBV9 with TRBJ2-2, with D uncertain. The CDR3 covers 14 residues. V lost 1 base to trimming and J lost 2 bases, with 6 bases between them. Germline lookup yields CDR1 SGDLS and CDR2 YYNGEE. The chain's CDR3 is CASSVHPNTGELFF. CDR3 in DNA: TGTGCCAGCAGCGTACATCCAAACACCGGGGAGCTGTTTTTT.